The table lists the clone carrying this T cell receptor (beta chain) with a few counts. The study recruited people aged about 18 to 90 years across about 25 US areas. This entry belongs to a study of blood T cell repertoires in COVID-19. Study summary: Cohort 3 recovered donors had two negative PCRs, clearance, or symptom resolution. Researchers got acute and convalescent COVID-19 samples from the United States, Italy and Spain. PBMCs, B-cell-depleted T cells, or T cells were the source of the cDNA or gDNA that made up the material.

This table comes from immunoSEQ multiplex PCR, and its TCRdb copy is limited to in-frame clones, with some not included. The table has about 170,000 clones, less than 80% seen once. J was trimmed by 1 base and V by 0 bases; bases with no gene match: 12. Germline CDR1 reads SGHNT; CDR2 reads YENEEA. CDR3 length: 18 residues. The chain carries TRBV11-3 and TRBJ2-7; the match to TRBD2 covers 7 bases. Sequencing was done on a sample of PBMCs or T cells enriched from blood (not recorded which). The source is a woman in her 70s in a cohort exposed to, infected with or recovered from COVID-19 (not recorded which). CDR3 sequence reads: CASSLDQGGSARSYEQYF. The CDR3 nucleotides read TGTGCCAGCAGCTTAGATCAAGGCGGGAGTGCACGATCCTACGAGCAGTACTTC.